The entry below gives a single T cell receptor beta chain sequence along with its context. This CDR3 comprises 13 residues. V was cut by 2 bases and J by 2 bases, with 6 bases left in between. In germline, CDR1 is SGHVS, CDR2 FQNEAQ. Amplification by 5'RACE using constant-segment primers produced TCR alpha and TCR beta cDNA libraries that carried sample barcodes and UMIs. TCRdb reanalysed the 5' RACE reads using MiXCR and keeps one entry per CDR3 protein. The table shows 160,000 or so distinct CDR3 sequences, with around a third occurring only once. This sample stems from a study of T-cell memory formation after mild COVID-19. The overall study: Largely donor-specific TCR clusters were found.

Input material: PBMCs or a T cell subset sorted from them (not recorded which). The sequence was obtained from an adult woman who had mild COVID-19 (a few samples of this study predate the infection). Cell type and time point are not known. The chain has TRBV7-8 and TRBJ1-1, with D unclear. CDR3 nucleotides: TGTGCCAGCAGCTTACATGTAAACACTGAAGCTTTCTTT. It yields the protein CASSLHVNTEAFF.